The next 27 T cell receptor beta chains were all read from a single sample in a study of CD8+ T cells in alopecia areata (dated by TCRdb to 2016 to 2018). The receptor library was made with the immunoSEQ multiplex PCR assay. To provide template for TCR sequencing, every sample had RNA extracted and reverse transcribed into cDNA. TCRdb mirrors the immuneACCESS table, restricted to in-frame sequences. Some clones are absent from its copies; in checked studies, under half trace to an unresolved V gene, and the reason for the others is unknown. This sample lists 150,000 to 200,000 clones; roughly three fifths were detected once. The ten largest make up approximately 1.3% of the sample. The sample's treatment or condition, from its label and the paper: oral pan-JAK inhibitor, 5-10 mg twice daily. This sample comprised CD4+ T cells sorted from blood, obtained at week 49, from a patient treated with tofacitinib. These TCRs come from a human donor with alopecia areata.

This chain joins TRBV30 and TRBJ2-7; the D gene is possibly TRBD1 (6 bases). This CDR3 spans 15 amino acids. V lost 0 bases, J lost 0 bases, and 12 bases lay in between. The germline V gene has CDR1 GTSNPN and CDR2 SVGIG (reference sequence). The DNA for the CDR3 is TGTGCCTGGAGTGTGGGGACACCGAGCTCCTACGAGCAGTACTTC. Protein: CAWSVGTPSSYEQYF. Combining the CDR3 with reference TRBV30 and TRBJ2-7 gives the whole variable domain SQTIHQWPATLVQPVGSPLSLECTVEGTSNPNLYWYRQAAGRGLQLLFYSVGIGQISSEVPQNLSASRPQDRQFILSSKKLLLSDSGFYLCAWSVGTPSSYEQYFGPGTRLTVT.

The chain combines TRBV18 with TRBJ2-5; no clear D. CDR1 and CDR2 from the germline V gene are KGHSH and LQKENI. The CDR3 totals 13 residues. V lost 0 bases to trimming and J lost 5 bases, with 7 bases between them. CDR3 coding DNA: TGTGCCAGCTCACCACCCGAGAGGGAGACCCAGTACTTC. Translation gives CASSPPERETQYF.

The chain's CDR3 is CASSFRATGGQDTQYF. The CDR3 coding sequence is TGTGCCAGCAGTTTTCGGGCGACAGGGGGCCAAGATACGCAGTATTTT. The chain recombines TRBV25-1 with TRBJ2-3; TRBD1 aligns across 10 bases. Germline trimming cut 5 bases from V and 5 bases from J; bases unmatched to any gene: 10. CDR3 length: 16 amino acids. Germline loops: CDR1 MGHDK, CDR2 SYGVNS.

This clone was found once. The chain recombines TRBV12-5 with TRBJ2-7; weak D call: TRBD1 (6 bases). The CDR3 spans 14 residues. V shed 7 bases and J shed 1 base, with 14 bases lying between them. The germline V gene has CDR1 LGHNT and CDR2 FRNRAP. The CDR3 nucleotides read TGTGCTAGTGAGGAACAGGGAGTATCCTACGAGCAGTACTTC. Translated: CASEEQGVSYEQYF.

About this clone: In the same sample, other DNA sequences code for this CDR3. V and J are TRBV4-3 and TRBJ2-7, with 10 bases identical to TRBD2. The germline V gene has CDR1 LGHNA and CDR2 YSLEER. Germline trimming cut 1 base from V and 4 bases from J; bases unmatched to any gene: 4. The CDR3 totals 15 residues. This CDR3 reads CASSQASGGAYEQYF. The CDR3 DNA reads as TGCGCCAGCAGCCAAGCTAGCGGGGGAGCTTACGAGCAGTACTTC.

The table lists this clone with a few counts. The chain uses TRBV29-1 and TRBJ2-3, with unresolved D. V lost 6 bases and J 3 bases, leaving 10 bases between the germline ends. The CDR3 spans 12 residues. Germline V CDR1 and CDR2: SQVTM, ANQGSEA. The CDR3 coding sequence is TGCAGCGTGGGGTCTAGAACAGATACGCAGTATTTT. This sequence encodes CSVGSRTDTQYF.

This clone appeared a single time. The J gene is TRBJ1-6, the V gene TRBV5-6; no firm D call. CDR1 SGHDT and CDR2 YYEEEE come from the germline V gene. Trimming took 4 bases from V and 9 from J, leaving 11 bases between them. This CDR3 region has 13 residues. Written as DNA, the CDR3 is TGTGCCAGCAGCCTCCAAGCGGGTTCACCCCTCCACTTT. This sequence encodes CASSLQAGSPLHF.

The chain couples TRBV7-3 to TRBJ2-7; TRBD1 matches 8 bases. The CDR3 spans 15 residues. Germline loops: CDR1 SGHTA, CDR2 FQGTGA. J lost 4 bases, V lost 5 bases, and 10 bases had no gene match. The DNA for the CDR3 is TGTGCCAGCAGCATTAGCTCAGGGGGCAAATACGAGCAGTACTTC. It specifies CASSISSGGKYEQYF.

This chain joins TRBV5-4 and TRBJ2-3; D unclear. Between the trimmed V and J ends, which lost 4 bases and 5 bases, there was a span of 14 bases. There are 14 residues in the CDR3. CDR1 SGHNT and CDR2 YYREEE come from the germline V gene (reference sequence). CDR3 region: CASSAGVGGDTQYF. The CDR3 DNA is TGTGCCAGCAGCGCCGGTGTTGGTGGAGATACGCAGTATTTT.

The genes are TRBV5-1 and TRBJ2-2; D is ambiguous. V shed 6 bases and J shed 1 base, with 16 bases lying between them. Germline loops: CDR1 SGHRS, CDR2 YFSETQ. There are 16 residues in the CDR3. The CDR3 nucleotides are TGCGCCAGCACGCCCGAACCAGGCGGGAACACCGGGGAGCTGTTTTTT. Translated: CASTPEPGGNTGELFF.

V and J are TRBV7-2 and TRBJ1-1, with D unresolved. CDR1 and CDR2 from the germline V gene are SGHTA and FQGNSA. CDR3 size: 14 residues. Trimming took 3 bases from V and 2 from J, leaving 10 bases between them. CDR3 in amino acids: CASSLASGNTEAFF. CDR3 in DNA: TGTGCCAGCAGCTTGGCCTCTGGCAACACTGAAGCTTTCTTT.

V and J are TRBV7-9 and TRBJ2-2; TRBD1 aligns across 8 bases. Germline-derived CDR1 and CDR2 are SEHNR and FQNEAQ (reference sequence). Trimming took 5 bases from V and 6 from J; bases not matched to a gene: 11. CDR3 length: 16 amino acids. The CDR3 DNA is TGTGCCAGCAGCCGCTCGGGACAGGTTGAGGCCGGGGAGCTGTTTTTT. As protein: CASSRSGQVEAGELFF.

This chain connects TRBV29-1 to TRBJ1-1; no clear D gene. V lost 7 bases and J lost 0, with 9 bases in between. CDR3 length: 12 residues. Germline CDR1 SQVTM, CDR2 ANQGSEA. CDR3 region: CSGGRMNTEAFF. The CDR3 DNA is TGCAGCGGGGGTAGGATGAACACTGAAGCTTTCTTT.

V gene TRBV29-1 combines with J gene TRBJ1-2, with no clear D. Germline assignment: CDR1 SQVTM and CDR2 ANQGSEA. Trimming took off 4 bases at V and 8 bases at J, with 14 bases between the two ends. The CDR3 is made up of 12 amino acids. The CDR3 region is CSVVSGRGGYTF. In DNA, the CDR3 is TGCAGCGTTGTGTCAGGCCGGGGAGGCTACACCTTC. Full variable domain (outside the CDR3, taken from reference TRBV29-1 and TRBJ1-2): SAVISQKPSRDICQRGTSLTIQCQVDSQVTMMFWYRQQPGQSLTLIATANQGSEATYESGFVIDKFPISRPNLTFSTLTVSNMSPEDSSIYLCSVVSGRGGYTFGSGTRLTVV.

The chain couples TRBV19 to TRBJ1-1; D is undetermined. Germline V gene sequence: CDR1 LNHDA, CDR2 SQIVND (reference sequence). This CDR3 contains 14 residues. Trimming removed 4 bases from V and 1 base from J, with 10 bases in between. The CDR3 DNA sequence: TGTGCCAGTAGTAAGGCCTATAAGAACACTGAAGCTTTCTTT. This gives the protein CASSKAYKNTEAFF.

The chain joins TRBV30 to TRBJ2-6, with D unclear. Germline CDR1 and CDR2: GTSNPN and SVGIG (reference sequence). The V end lost 3 bases, the J end lost 0 bases, and 6 bases lay between the germline ends. The CDR3 has 14 residues. The DNA of the CDR3 is TGTGCCTGGAGGGGCAGCTCTGGGGCCAACGTCCTGACTTTC. Protein product: CAWRGSSGANVLTF.

The chain joins TRBV7-9 to TRBJ2-3; D gene uncertain. V dropped 1 base and J dropped 4 bases, with 9 bases sitting between them. The CDR3 totals 14 residues. CDR1 is SEHNR, CDR2 FQNEAQ, per germline (reference sequence). In nucleotides, the CDR3 is TGTGCCAGCAGCTTAGAAGTTCAACCAGATACGCAGTATTTT. As protein: CASSLEVQPDTQYF. The whole variable domain, remainder taken from reference TRBV7-9 and TRBJ2-3, is DTGVSQNPRHKITKRGQNVTFRCDPISEHNRLYWYRQTLGQGPEFLTYFQNEAQLEKSRLLSDRFSAERPKGSFSTLEIQRTEQGDSAMYLCASSLEVQPDTQYFGPGTRLTVL.

This clone was observed a few times. The V gene is TRBV7-9, the J gene TRBJ2-5, with D perhaps matching TRBD1 (8 bases). The V gene's germline CDR1 is SEHNR and CDR2 FQNEAQ (reference sequence). V shed 5 bases and J shed 4 bases, with 23 bases lying between them. The CDR3 has 17 residues. The CDR3 protein is CASSLTPGQGGGETQYF. For the CDR3, the DNA is TGTGCCAGCAGCCTCACCCCCGGACAGGGAGGGGGAGAGACCCAGTACTTC.

To note about this clone: This same CDR3 is encoded by further DNA sequences in the sample. The J gene is TRBJ1-1, the V gene TRBV29-1; D is undetermined. Trimming cost V 4 bases and J 0 bases, with 9 bases left between them. The CDR3 is made up of 13 amino acids. Germline-derived CDR1 and CDR2 are SQVTM and ANQGSEA. CDR3 nucleotide sequence: TGCAGCGTTGGAGGCCGGATGAACACTGAAGCTTTCTTT. This translates into CSVGGRMNTEAFF.

The CDR3 nucleotides are TGTGCCAGCCAGACGGTTAATCAGCCCCAGCATTTT. Translated, it gives CASQTVNQPQHF. This chain links TRBV6-6 with TRBJ1-5; the D is unclear. With 8 bases removed from V and 4 bases from J, the gap between germline ends came to 9 bases. The CDR3 runs 12 residues. Germline values: CDR1 MNHNY, CDR2 SVGAGI (reference sequence).

The genes are TRBV27 and TRBJ1-5; 10 bases agree with TRBD1. After removal of 5 bases from V and 2 bases from J, the junction contained 3 bases not matched to a gene. This CDR3 comprises 15 residues. Germline V gene data show CDR1 as MNHEY and CDR2 as SMNVEV (reference sequence). The CDR3 loop is CASSPGTGGNQPQHF. CDR3 DNA: TGTGCCAGCAGTCCCGGGACAGGGGGCAATCAGCCCCAGCATTTT.

V gene TRBV2 combines with J gene TRBJ2-7; perhaps TRBD2 as D (6 bases). Trimming cost V 4 bases and J 1 base, with 11 bases left between them. This CDR3 is built from 14 residues. From germline, CDR1 is SNHLY and CDR2 FYNNEI. For the CDR3, the DNA is TGTGCCAGCAGTGCTCTTGGGGGGTCCTACGAGCAGTACTTC. Translated: CASSALGGSYEQYF.

The chain combines TRBV29-1 with TRBJ1-4, with TRBD1 identical over 8 bases. This CDR3 has 13 amino acids. The J segment lost 10 bases and the V segment lost 4 bases, leaving 8 bases of the junction unmatched. CDR1 SQVTM and CDR2 ANQGSEA come from the germline V gene. CDR3 residues: CSVAGTGLGKLFF. The CDR3 DNA sequence: TGCAGCGTTGCCGGGACAGGTCTAGGAAAACTGTTTTTT.

The chain has TRBV29-1 and TRBJ1-4, with 10 bases identical to TRBD1. Unmatched junction bases numbered 7, after V lost 5 bases and J lost 4 bases. Germline V lookup: CDR1 SQVTM, CDR2 ANQGSEA. The CDR3 extends over 15 amino acids. In DNA form, the CDR3 reads TGCAGCGTTAGGGGACAGGGGATCCTTAATGAAAAACTGTTTTTT. Amino acid sequence: CSVRGQGILNEKLFF.

In regard to this clone: The same CDR3 also results from other DNA sequences found in this sample. Here the CDR3 reads CSVQRGNTEAFF. The CDR3 coding sequence is TGCAGCGTCCAGAGGGGGAACACTGAAGCTTTCTTT. V and J are TRBV29-1 and TRBJ1-1, with D possibly being TRBD1 (5 bases). The CDR3 runs 12 residues. Trimming shortened V by 6 bases and J by 1 base, and 9 bases separated the two germline ends. Germline V gene data show CDR1 as SQVTM and CDR2 as ANQGSEA.

The chain recombines TRBV5-1 with TRBJ2-5; either TRBD1 or TRBD2 may fit D (5 bases each). Germline V gene lookup returns CDR1 SGHRS and CDR2 YFSETQ. This CDR3 contains 15 residues. V lost 0 bases to trimming and J lost 4 bases, with 13 bases between them. In nucleotides, the CDR3 is TGCGCCAGCAGCTTGGGAGGGGCGATGGCAGAGACCCAGTACTTC. It encodes CASSLGGAMAETQYF.

V and J are TRBV29-1 and TRBJ2-5; the match to TRBD1 covers 8 bases. Germline-derived CDR1 and CDR2 are SQVTM and ANQGSEA. This CDR3 comprises 12 residues. J gave up 4 bases and V 6 bases, and 4 bases lay outside the gene matches. CDR3 nucleotides: TGCAGCGTCAAACAGGGGGGAGAGACCCAGTACTTC. It codes for CSVKQGGETQYF.